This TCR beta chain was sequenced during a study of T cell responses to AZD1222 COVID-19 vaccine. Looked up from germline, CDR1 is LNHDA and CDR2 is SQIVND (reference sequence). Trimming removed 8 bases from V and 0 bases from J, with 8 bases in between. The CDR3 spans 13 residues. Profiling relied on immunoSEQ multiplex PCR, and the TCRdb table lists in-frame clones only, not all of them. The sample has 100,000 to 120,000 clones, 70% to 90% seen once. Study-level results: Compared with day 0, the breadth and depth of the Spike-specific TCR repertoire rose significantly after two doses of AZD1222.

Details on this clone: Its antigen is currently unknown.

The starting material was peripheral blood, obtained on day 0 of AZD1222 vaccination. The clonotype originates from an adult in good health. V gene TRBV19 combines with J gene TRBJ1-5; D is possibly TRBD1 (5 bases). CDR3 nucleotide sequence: TGTGCCAGTGGAACAGGTAGCAATCAGCCCCAGCATTTT. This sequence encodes CASGTGSNQPQHF. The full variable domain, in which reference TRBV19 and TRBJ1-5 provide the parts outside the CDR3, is DGGITQSPKYLFRKEGQNVTLSCEQNLNHDAMYWYRQDPGQGLRLIYYSQIVNDFQKGDIAEGYSVSREKKESFPLTVTSAQKNPTAFYLCASGTGSNQPQHFGDGTRLSIL.